These 5 T cell receptor beta chains were sequenced from one sample in a study of blood T cell repertoires in COVID-19. Clones were read by immunoSEQ multiplex PCR, and TCRdb kept only the in-frame ones, dropping some. The sample shows 230,000 or so clones, about 88% of them seen only once. Sequences were obtained from PBMCs or T cells enriched from blood (not recorded which). These TCRs come from a woman in her 50s who had been exposed to COVID-19.

CDR3 bases: TGCGCCAGCAGCCAATATTCCAGCGGGGCTAATACCGGGGAGCTGTTTTTT. Protein sequence: CASSQYSSGANTGELFF. The chain carries TRBV4-3 and TRBJ2-2; the match to TRBD2 covers 7 bases. Trimming at V came to 2 bases and at J to 5 bases, leaving 11 bases not matched to a gene. The CDR3 extends over 17 amino acids. From germline, CDR1 is LGHNA and CDR2 YSLEER.

This sequence joins TRBV3-1 (or the pseudogene TRBV3-2) and TRBJ1-1; 9 positions match TRBD1. The CDR3 loop spans 15 amino acids. Germline values: CDR1 LGHDT, CDR2 YNNKEL (reference sequence). V shed 4 bases, J shed 4 bases, and the junction held 7 bases outside the gene matches. CDR3 sequence: CASSPWTGVGTEAFF. As DNA, the CDR3 is TGTGCCAGCAGCCCCTGGACAGGGGTCGGCACTGAAGCTTTCTTT.

The chain recombines TRBV5-1 with TRBJ2-1, with TRBD2 matching over 9 bases. The V segment lost 5 bases and the J segment 8 bases; nucleotides outside the gene matches: 14. The germline V gene encodes CDR1 SGHRS and CDR2 YFSETQ. The CDR3 covers 16 residues. CDR3 nucleotides: TGCGCCAGCAGTTCTCTTCTAGCGGGGTTTGATCATGAGCAGTTCTTC. Protein sequence: CASSSLLAGFDHEQFF.

This chain uses TRBV23-1 with TRBJ2-7; 7 positions match TRBD2. TRBV23-1 is an open reading frame, and its role is uncertain. With V trimmed by 9 bases and J by 1 base, 18 bases remained unmatched. The CDR3 is 17 residues long. DNA for the CDR3: TGCGCCAGGGCGGCCCGGGAGGCAGACATTATTTCCTACGAGCAGTACTTC. Amino acid sequence: CARAAREADIISYEQYF.

This CDR3 reads CASSQDWGHIEAFF. CDR3 nucleotides: TGCGCCAGCAGCCAAGATTGGGGACACATAGAAGCTTTCTTT. V usage is TRBV4-1 and J usage is TRBJ1-1; weak D call: TRBD1 (6 bases). Germline V gene sequence: CDR1 MGHRA, CDR2 YSYEKL. Trimming took 0 bases from V and 8 from J, leaving 13 bases between them. The CDR3 spans 14 residues.